This entry lists 31 T cell receptor beta chains sequenced from one sample in a study of PD-L1 blockade in urothelial cancer. Generated by immunoSEQ multiplex PCR, the TCRdb table keeps only in-frame clones and is missing some. The sample contains roughly 63,000 clones, about 86% of which appear only once. Time point meaning: pretreatment peripheral blood. The starting material was PBMCs, obtained around atezolizumab (anti-PD-L1) treatment. Source of these receptors: a man between 65 and 79 years old with urothelial cancer.

V usage is TRBV7-8 and J usage is TRBJ2-5; no definite D call. The CDR3 runs to 15 residues. Germline CDR1 is SGHVS and CDR2 is FQNEAQ. V was shortened by 1 base and J by 5 bases, with 14 bases between the two germline ends. The CDR3 here is CASSLGVERFETQYF. The CDR3 DNA sequence: TGTGCCAGCAGCTTAGGGGTCGAGCGATTTGAGACCCAGTACTTC.

J is TRBJ2-1 and V is TRBV5-4; 9 positions agree with TRBD1. There are 16 residues in the CDR3. The germline V gene has CDR1 SGHNT and CDR2 YYREEE (reference sequence). The V and J ends lost 0 bases and 6 bases, in that order; junction bases with no gene match: 7. The CDR3 region has the DNA TGTGCCAGCAGCTTGGTAGGGGTGACAGGGGGCAATGAGCAGTTCTTC. This translates into CASSLVGVTGGNEQFF.

This chain connects TRBV6-5 to TRBJ2-7, with D perhaps TRBD2 (6 bases). The length of the CDR3 is 14 residues. Germline CDR1 and CDR2: MNHEY and SVGAGI. The V end was cut by 5 bases, the J end by 3 bases, with 14 bases between. This CDR3 is CASSNGGLYYEQYF. CDR3 DNA: TGTGCCAGCAGTAATGGGGGGTTGTACTACGAGCAGTACTTC.

J is TRBJ1-1 and V is TRBV29-1; 7 bases are shared with TRBD1. The germline V gene has CDR1 SQVTM and CDR2 ANQGSEA. Germline trimming cut 2 bases from V and 5 bases from J; bases unmatched to any gene: 8. The CDR3 runs 14 residues. CDR3 bases: TGCAGCGTTGAACTAACAGGGGTTGGTACTGAAGCTTTCTTT. Translated, it gives CSVELTGVGTEAFF.

The V gene is TRBV5-1, the J gene TRBJ2-1, with D possibly matching TRBD2 (6 bases). V was pared by 7 bases and J by 6 bases, with 17 bases between. Germline V lookup: CDR1 SGHRS, CDR2 YFSETQ. This CDR3 contains 14 residues. The CDR3 sequence: CASSEVLAPNEQFF. CDR3 DNA: TGCGCCAGCTCTGAGGTCCTAGCGCCCAATGAGCAGTTCTTC.

The genes are TRBV4-1 and TRBJ2-1, with a weak D call TRBD2 (7 bases). The germline CDR1 and CDR2 sequences are MGHRA and YSYEKL. This CDR3 comprises 16 residues. The V gene lost 4 bases and the J gene lost 6 bases, with 19 bases spanning the gap. The CDR3: CASSRGGTPGRNEQFF. CDR3 coding DNA: TGCGCCAGCAGCCGGGGAGGGACACCCGGTCGCAATGAGCAGTTCTTC.

The chain couples TRBV11-2 to TRBJ1-3; 8 bases match TRBD1. The CDR3 runs 16 residues. The ends lost 4 bases at V and 0 bases at J; junction bases unmatched: 5. Per germline, CDR1 SGHAT and CDR2 FQNNGV. CDR3 DNA sequence: TGTGCCAGCAGCTCCCGGGACAGGTCCTCTGGAAACACCATATATTTT. It specifies CASSSRDRSSGNTIYF.

V usage is TRBV4-1 and J usage is TRBJ2-5, with 14 positions matching TRBD2. Per the germline V gene, CDR1 is MGHRA and CDR2 is YSYEKL. The CDR3 runs 15 residues. V was clipped by 4 bases and J by 5 bases; unmatched bases: 3. The CDR3 region has the DNA TGCGCCAGCAGCCTGACTAGCGGGAGGGACGAGACCCAGTACTTC. Protein sequence: CASSLTSGRDETQYF.

In this sample, this clone turned up once. The rearrangement links TRBV9 to TRBJ1-3; the D gene is possibly TRBD1 (5 bases). Trimming pared 0 bases from V and 2 bases from J, leaving 9 bases between. The CDR3 has 15 residues. Germline loops: CDR1 SGDLS, CDR2 YYNGEE. CDR3 region: CASSVDIRAGNTIYF. CDR3 bases: TGTGCCAGCAGCGTAGATATCAGGGCTGGAAACACCATATATTTT.

This clone was recorded only once. J is TRBJ2-7 and V is TRBV5-6; D may be TRBD2 (6 bases). CDR3 length: 16 amino acids. Germline V gene sequence: CDR1 SGHDT, CDR2 YYEEEE. Trimming pared 3 bases from V and 2 bases from J, leaving 18 bases between. CDR3 DNA: TGTGCCAGCAGCTCCTTAGCGGAGATGGTCCCCTACGAGCAGTACTTC. Encoded protein: CASSSLAEMVPYEQYF.

V and J are TRBV5-1 and TRBJ2-5; 12 nucleotides agree with TRBD2. The J segment lost 2 bases and the V segment lost 4 bases, leaving 3 bases of the junction unmatched. The CDR3 covers 15 residues. Germline values: CDR1 SGHRS, CDR2 YFSETQ. DNA for the CDR3: TGCGCCAGCAGCGTGACTAGCGGGGGACAAGAGACCCAGTACTTC. The encoded protein is CASSVTSGGQETQYF. Full variable domain (remainder filled in from reference TRBV5-1 and TRBJ2-5): KAGVTQTPRYLIKTRGQQVTLSCSPISGHRSVSWYQQTPGQGLQFLFEYFSETQRNKGNFPGRFSGRQFSNSRSEMNVSTLELGDSALYLCASSVTSGGQETQYFGPGTRLLVL.

The rearrangement uses TRBV25-1 and TRBJ1-1; D is ambiguous. Germline CDR1 MGHDK, CDR2 SYGVNS. The CDR3 totals 14 residues. Trimming stripped 7 bases from V and 1 base from J, with 13 bases between. The CDR3 region is CASTPTQTNTEAFF. The CDR3 DNA sequence: TGTGCCAGCACCCCAACACAGACGAACACTGAAGCTTTCTTT.

This clone was counted between two and nine times. The V and J genes are TRBV5-1 and TRBJ2-1; 9 nucleotides match TRBD2. The CDR3 sequence is 15 residues long. Unmatched junction bases numbered 8, after V lost 4 bases and J lost 6 bases. Germline V lookup: CDR1 SGHRS, CDR2 YFSETQ. This chain's CDR3 is CASSPWGGRANEQFF. DNA for the CDR3: TGCGCCAGCAGCCCCTGGGGCGGGAGGGCCAATGAGCAGTTCTTC.

V is TRBV29-1 and J is TRBJ1-1; D not certain. Germline loops: CDR1 SQVTM, CDR2 ANQGSEA. V was clipped by 2 bases and J by 3 bases, with 7 bases between them. The CDR3 has 12 residues. The CDR3 loop reads CSVELQYTEAFF. In nucleotides, the CDR3 is TGCAGCGTTGAATTACAGTACACTGAAGCTTTCTTT.

This chain uses TRBV5-1 with TRBJ2-7; 9 nucleotides agree with TRBD2. Trimming took 5 bases from V and 2 from J; bases not matched to a gene: 5. The CDR3 has 14 amino acids. Germline V gene data show CDR1 as SGHRS and CDR2 as YFSETQ. The CDR3 loop is CASRSSSGAYEQYF. In nucleotides, the CDR3 is TGCGCCAGCAGATCCTCTAGCGGGGCCTACGAGCAGTACTTC.

J is TRBJ2-7 and V is TRBV27, with TRBD1 identical over 8 bases. The CDR3 contains 13 residues. V dropped 9 bases and J dropped 2; count of bases not matched to a gene: 6. CDR1 MNHEY and CDR2 SMNVEV come from the germline V gene (reference sequence). For the CDR3, the DNA is TGTGCCAGTTCGAGACAGGGGACCTACGAGCAGTACTTC. Protein product: CASSRQGTYEQYF.

This clone turned up a few times. The chain joins TRBV1 to TRBJ2-1; the table's D call, TRBD2, has no DNA check behind it. TRBV1 is listed as a pseudogene. This CDR3 comprises 15 residues. This chain's CDR3 is CTSRAPGLAFNEQFF. The CDR3 nucleotides are TGCACCAGCAGGGCTCCGGGACTAGCCTTCAATGAGCAGTTCTTC.

The V and J genes are TRBV9 and TRBJ1-2; 10 bases are a match to TRBD1. CDR1 and CDR2 (germline): SGDLS, YYNGEE. CDR3 length: 15 residues. Unmatched junction bases numbered 5, after V lost 3 bases and J lost 3 bases. The CDR3 sequence: CASSARQGADYGYTF. The CDR3 DNA sequence: TGTGCCAGCAGCGCCCGACAGGGGGCAGACTATGGCTACACCTTC.

This chain uses TRBV7-9 with TRBJ2-5; tentatively, D is TRBD1 (6 bases). Germline values: CDR1 SEHNR, CDR2 FQNEAQ (reference sequence). V gave up 1 base and J gave up 3 bases, with 15 bases separating them. The CDR3 consists of 16 residues. The CDR3 loop is CASSLGGPDSKETQYF. The DNA for the CDR3 is TGTGCCAGCAGCTTAGGGGGGCCAGACTCCAAAGAGACCCAGTACTTC.

A few counts support this clone. This chain connects TRBV6-6 to TRBJ2-7, with 12 bases lining up with TRBD2. The CDR3 runs to 14 residues. Germline V gives CDR1 MNHNY, CDR2 SVGAGI (reference sequence). V was clipped by 9 bases and J by 3 bases; unmatched bases: 6. The CDR3 nucleotides are TGTGCCAGTCTTGGACTAGCGGGACACTACGAGCAGTACTTC. Translated, it gives CASLGLAGHYEQYF.

The chain couples TRBV18 to TRBJ1-5; 7 bases map to TRBD1. This CDR3 region has 16 residues. Germline V lookup: CDR1 KGHSH, CDR2 LQKENI. V lost 0 bases, J lost 3 bases, and 5 bases stayed unmatched. This CDR3 is CASSPPRTGPNQPQHF. The CDR3 nucleotides are TGTGCCAGCTCACCACCAAGGACAGGCCCCAATCAGCCCCAGCATTTT.

The V and J genes are TRBV30 and TRBJ2-5; TRBD1 might be the D (6 bases). Germline V CDR1 and CDR2: GTSNPN, SVGIG (reference sequence). The CDR3 covers 17 residues. V was pared by 3 bases and J by 7 bases, with 27 bases between. The DNA of the CDR3 is TGTGCCTGGAGCGAACGCGGCTTGATAGCAGGGGCGGGGACCCAGTACTTC. Protein sequence: CAWSERGLIAGAGTQYF.

This chain connects TRBV5-1 to TRBJ1-4; 11 bases map to TRBD1. From germline, CDR1 is SGHRS and CDR2 YFSETQ. This CDR3 region has 20 residues. Losses at the gene ends were 2 bases for V and 0 bases for J; bases not matched to a gene: 12. The CDR3 DNA is TGCGCCAGCAGCTTCAGGAGGACAGGGGGCTTTGTATCAACTAATGAAAAACTGTTTTTT. Protein: CASSFRRTGGFVSTNEKLFF. Drawing the rest from reference TRBV5-1 and TRBJ1-4, the complete variable domain is KAGVTQTPRYLIKTRGQQVTLSCSPISGHRSVSWYQQTPGQGLQFLFEYFSETQRNKGNFPGRFSGRQFSNSRSEMNVSTLELGDSALYLCASSFRRTGGFVSTNEKLFFGSGTQLSVL.

The chain uses TRBV27 and TRBJ2-3; 9 bases align to TRBD1. Germline V gene sequence: CDR1 MNHEY, CDR2 SMNVEV (reference sequence). V trimming: 5 bases; J trimming: 2 bases; junction bases outside the gene matches: 5. The CDR3 spans 15 residues. The DNA of the CDR3 is TGTGCCAGCAGTACACGGGACAGGGACACAGATACGCAGTATTTT. Protein product: CASSTRDRDTDTQYF.

The V call is TRBV6-1, the J call TRBJ2-7; tentatively, D is TRBD2 (5 bases). V shed 11 bases and J shed 1 base, with 18 bases lying between them. This CDR3 has 14 residues. The V gene's germline CDR1 is MNHNS and CDR2 SASEGT. The CDR3 here is CASLGDGLSYEQYF. The CDR3 DNA reads TGTGCCTCATTGGGAGATGGGCTGTCCTACGAGCAGTACTTC.

The chain is built from TRBV12-1 and TRBJ2-2; the table's D call, TRBD2, has no DNA check behind it. TRBV12-1 is a pseudogene. The CDR3 is made up of 19 amino acids. The CDR3 DNA follows: TGTGCCAGCAGCCGGGGGGCCCCGGACGCGGGGCGGATTACCGGGGAGCTGTTTTTT. The encoded protein is CASSRGAPDAGRITGELFF.

This clone was recorded only once. The chain links TRBV5-5 to TRBJ1-3, with a possible D match to TRBD1 (6 bases). This CDR3 contains 16 residues. Germline CDR1 reads SGHKS; CDR2 reads YYEKEE (reference sequence). V lost 3 bases and J lost 8, with 21 bases in between. The CDR3 loop is CASSYGDTGRRDTIYF. CDR3 sequence (DNA): TGTGCCAGCAGCTACGGGGACACCGGGAGGCGGGACACCATATATTTT.

The table lists this clone with a count of one. J is TRBJ2-5 and V is TRBV12-5; 7 positions agree with TRBD2. Germline V gene lookup returns CDR1 LGHNT and CDR2 FRNRAP. Losses at the gene ends were 6 bases for V and 4 bases for J; bases not matched to a gene: 5. The CDR3 loop spans 13 amino acids. CDR3 loop: CASGPGLSETQYF. The CDR3 coding sequence is TGTGCTAGTGGACCGGGACTATCAGAGACCCAGTACTTC.

The gene calls are TRBV11-2 and TRBJ1-2; a weak D match, TRBD1 (6 bases). The CDR3 is 16 amino acids. The germline CDR1 and CDR2 sequences are SGHAT and FQNNGV. V lost 0 bases and J 6 bases, leaving 17 bases between the germline ends. CDR3 in amino acids: CASSLEPTGKMHGYTF. CDR3 bases: TGTGCCAGCAGCTTAGAGCCGACAGGAAAAATGCATGGCTACACCTTC.

The genes are TRBV21-1 and TRBJ2-6; TRBD2 is the table's D call and was not checked against the DNA. TRBV21-1 constitutes a pseudogene. The CDR3 length is 18 residues. CDR3 in amino acids: CASSKGGRGPSGANVLTF. The CDR3 DNA follows: TGTGCCAGCAGCAAAGGGGGGAGGGGCCCCTCTGGGGCCAACGTCCTGACTTTC.

This clone has ten or more counts. This sequence joins TRBV10-3 and TRBJ2-5, with a tentative D call TRBD1 (7 bases). The CDR3 totals 14 residues. The V end lost 5 bases, the J end lost 5 bases, and 15 bases lay between the germline ends. In germline, CDR1 is ENHRY, CDR2 SYGVKD. The CDR3 region has the DNA TGTGCCATCAGTAGGGGGGTGGGACAGGAGACCCAGTACTTC. Protein: CAISRGVGQETQYF.